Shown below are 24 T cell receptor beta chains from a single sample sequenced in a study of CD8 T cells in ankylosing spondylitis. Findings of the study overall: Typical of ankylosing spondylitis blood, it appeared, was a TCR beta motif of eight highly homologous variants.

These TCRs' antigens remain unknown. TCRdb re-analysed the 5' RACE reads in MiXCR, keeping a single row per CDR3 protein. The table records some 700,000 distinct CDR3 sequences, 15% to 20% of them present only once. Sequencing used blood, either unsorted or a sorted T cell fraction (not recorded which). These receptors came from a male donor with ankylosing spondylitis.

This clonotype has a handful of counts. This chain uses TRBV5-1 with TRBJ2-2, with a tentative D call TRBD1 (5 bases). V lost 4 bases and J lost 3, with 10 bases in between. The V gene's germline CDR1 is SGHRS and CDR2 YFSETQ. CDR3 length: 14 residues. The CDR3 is CASSPDRYTGELFF. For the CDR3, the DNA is TGCGCCAGCAGCCCAGACAGATACACCGGGGAGCTGTTTTTT.

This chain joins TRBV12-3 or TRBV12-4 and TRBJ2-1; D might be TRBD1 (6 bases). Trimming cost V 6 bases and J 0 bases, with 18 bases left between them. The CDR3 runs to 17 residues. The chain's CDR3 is CASSPRRTAVSYNEQFF. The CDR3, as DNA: TGTGCCAGCAGCCCCCGTAGGACAGCAGTCTCCTACAATGAGCAGTTCTTC.

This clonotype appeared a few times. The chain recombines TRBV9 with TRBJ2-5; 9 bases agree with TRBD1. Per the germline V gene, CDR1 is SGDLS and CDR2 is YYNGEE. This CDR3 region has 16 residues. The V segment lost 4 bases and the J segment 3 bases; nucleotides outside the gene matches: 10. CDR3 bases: TGTGCCAGCAGCCCCAGAGGGACAGGGATTGAAGAGACCCAGTACTTC. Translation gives CASSPRGTGIEETQYF.

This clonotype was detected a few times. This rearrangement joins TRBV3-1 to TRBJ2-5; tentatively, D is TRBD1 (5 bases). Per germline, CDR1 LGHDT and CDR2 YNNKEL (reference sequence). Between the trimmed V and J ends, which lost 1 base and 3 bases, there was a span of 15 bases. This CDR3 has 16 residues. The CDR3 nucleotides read TGTGCCAGCAGCCAAGTGGCGACAGTCCCTAAAGAGACCCAGTACTTC. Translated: CASSQVATVPKETQYF.

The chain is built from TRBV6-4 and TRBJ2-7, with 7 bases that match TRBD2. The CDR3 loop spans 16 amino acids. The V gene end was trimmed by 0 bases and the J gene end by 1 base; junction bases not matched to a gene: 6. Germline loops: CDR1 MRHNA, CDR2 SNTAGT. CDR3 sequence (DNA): TGTGCCAGCAGTGACTCGAATAGCGGGCCTTCCTACGAGCAGTACTTC. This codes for CASSDSNSGPSYEQYF.

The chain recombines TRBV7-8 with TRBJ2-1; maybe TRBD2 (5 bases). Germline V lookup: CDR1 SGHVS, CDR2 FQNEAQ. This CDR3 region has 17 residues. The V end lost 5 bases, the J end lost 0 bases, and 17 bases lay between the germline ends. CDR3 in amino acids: CASSNGRQTSSYNEQFF. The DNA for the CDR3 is TGTGCCAGCAGCAACGGAAGACAAACTAGCTCCTACAATGAGCAGTTCTTC.

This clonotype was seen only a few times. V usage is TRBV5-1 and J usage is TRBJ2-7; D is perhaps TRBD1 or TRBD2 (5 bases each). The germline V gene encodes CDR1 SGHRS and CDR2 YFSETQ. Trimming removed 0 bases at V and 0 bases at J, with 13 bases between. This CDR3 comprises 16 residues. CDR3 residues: CASSLVADTSSYEQYF. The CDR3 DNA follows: TGCGCCAGCAGCTTGGTGGCGGACACTAGCTCCTACGAGCAGTACTTC.

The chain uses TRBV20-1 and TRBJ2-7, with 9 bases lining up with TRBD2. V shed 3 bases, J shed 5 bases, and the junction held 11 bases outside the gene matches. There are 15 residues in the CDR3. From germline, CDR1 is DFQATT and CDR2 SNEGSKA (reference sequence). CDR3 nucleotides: TGCAGTGCTAGGAACCCCAGCGGGAGGAACGACGAGCAGTACTTC. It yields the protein CSARNPSGRNDEQYF.

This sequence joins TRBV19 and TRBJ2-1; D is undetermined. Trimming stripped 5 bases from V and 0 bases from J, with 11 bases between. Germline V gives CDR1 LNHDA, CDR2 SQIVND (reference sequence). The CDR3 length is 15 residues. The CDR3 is CASSSRYYSYNEQFF. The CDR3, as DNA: TGTGCCAGTAGTTCCCGATACTACTCCTACAATGAGCAGTTCTTC.

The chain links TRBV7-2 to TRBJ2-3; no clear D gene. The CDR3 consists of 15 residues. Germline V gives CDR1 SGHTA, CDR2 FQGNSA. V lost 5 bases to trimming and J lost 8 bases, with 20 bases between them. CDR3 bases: TGTGCCAGCAGCCTGCCTAAAGGAGAGAGTGGTACGCAGTATTTT. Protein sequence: CASSLPKGESGTQYF.

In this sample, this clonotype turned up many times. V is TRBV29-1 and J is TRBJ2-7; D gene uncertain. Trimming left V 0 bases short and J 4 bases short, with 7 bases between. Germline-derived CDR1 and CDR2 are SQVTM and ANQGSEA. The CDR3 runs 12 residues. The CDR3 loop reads CSVEEDRYEQYF. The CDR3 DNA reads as TGCAGCGTTGAAGAAGACCGTTACGAGCAGTACTTC.

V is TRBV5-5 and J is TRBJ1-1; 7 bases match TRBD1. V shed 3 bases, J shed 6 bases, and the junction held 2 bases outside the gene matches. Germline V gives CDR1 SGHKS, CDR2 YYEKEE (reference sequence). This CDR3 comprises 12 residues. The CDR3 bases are TGTGCCAGCAGCTCTACAGGGGCTGAAGCTTTCTTT. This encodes CASSSTGAEAFF.

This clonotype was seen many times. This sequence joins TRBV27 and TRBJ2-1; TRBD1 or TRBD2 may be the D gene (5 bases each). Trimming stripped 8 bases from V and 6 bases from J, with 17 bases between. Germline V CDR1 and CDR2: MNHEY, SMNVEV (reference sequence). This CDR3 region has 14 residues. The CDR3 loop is CASAYRGPLNEQFF. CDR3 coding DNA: TGTGCCAGCGCATACCGGGGCCCCCTCAATGAGCAGTTCTTC.

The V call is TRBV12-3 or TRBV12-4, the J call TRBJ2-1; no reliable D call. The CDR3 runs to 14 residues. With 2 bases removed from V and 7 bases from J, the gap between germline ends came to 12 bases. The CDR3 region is CASSLSRLENEQFF. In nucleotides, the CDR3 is TGTGCCAGCAGTTTAAGCCGCCTCGAGAATGAGCAGTTCTTC.

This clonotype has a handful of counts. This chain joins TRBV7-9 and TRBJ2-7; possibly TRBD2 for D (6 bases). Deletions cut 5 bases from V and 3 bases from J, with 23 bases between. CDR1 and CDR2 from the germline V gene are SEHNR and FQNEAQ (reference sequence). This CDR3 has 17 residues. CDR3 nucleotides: TGTGCCAGCAGCCCCGGGGGTTTCGGCCCTACGGACTACGAGCAGTACTTC. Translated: CASSPGGFGPTDYEQYF.

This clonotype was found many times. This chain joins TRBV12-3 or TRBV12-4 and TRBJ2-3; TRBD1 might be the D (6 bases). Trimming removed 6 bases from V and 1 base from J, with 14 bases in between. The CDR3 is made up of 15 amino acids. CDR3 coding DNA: TGTGCCAGCAGGGACAGCGGTTTGGGCACAGATACGCAGTATTTT. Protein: CASRDSGLGTDTQYF.

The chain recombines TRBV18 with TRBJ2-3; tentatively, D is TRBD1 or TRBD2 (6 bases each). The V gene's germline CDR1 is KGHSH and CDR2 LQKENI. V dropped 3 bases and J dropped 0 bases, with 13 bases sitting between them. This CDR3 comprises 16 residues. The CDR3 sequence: CASSPYRGESTDTQYF. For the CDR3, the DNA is TGTGCCAGCTCACCCTATAGGGGGGAGAGCACAGATACGCAGTATTTT.

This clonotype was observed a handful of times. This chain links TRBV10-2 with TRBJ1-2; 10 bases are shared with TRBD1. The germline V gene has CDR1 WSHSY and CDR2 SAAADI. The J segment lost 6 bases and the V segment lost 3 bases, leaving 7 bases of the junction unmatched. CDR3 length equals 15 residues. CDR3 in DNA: TGCGCCAGCAGTGAACTGACAGGGGGCACCCATGGCTACACCTTC. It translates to CASSELTGGTHGYTF.

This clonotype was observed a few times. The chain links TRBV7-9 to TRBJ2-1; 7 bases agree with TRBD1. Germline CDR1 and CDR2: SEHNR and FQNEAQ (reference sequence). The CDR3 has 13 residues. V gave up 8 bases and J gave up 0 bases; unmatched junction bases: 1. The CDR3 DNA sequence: TGTGCCAGCGGGGACAGCTCCTACAATGAGCAGTTCTTC. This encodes CASGDSSYNEQFF. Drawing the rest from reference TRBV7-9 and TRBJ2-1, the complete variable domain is DTGVSQNPRHKITKRGQNVTFRCDPISEHNRLYWYRQTLGQGPEFLTYFQNEAQLEKSRLLSDRFSAERPKGSFSTLEIQRTEQGDSAMYLCASGDSSYNEQFFGPGTRLTVL.

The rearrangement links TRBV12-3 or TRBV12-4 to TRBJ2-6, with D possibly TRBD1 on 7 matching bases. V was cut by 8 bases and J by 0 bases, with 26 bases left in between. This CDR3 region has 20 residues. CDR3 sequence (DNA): TGTGCCAGCGTCTCCGGAGGGTTGGGACAGACGATCTCTGGGGCCAACGTCCTGACTTTC. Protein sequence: CASVSGGLGQTISGANVLTF.

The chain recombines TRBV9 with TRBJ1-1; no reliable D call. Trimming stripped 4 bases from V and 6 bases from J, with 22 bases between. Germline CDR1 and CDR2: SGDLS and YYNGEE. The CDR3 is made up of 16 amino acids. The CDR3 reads CASSSLSRSLDSEAFF. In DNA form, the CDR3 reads TGTGCCAGCAGCTCCCTCTCAAGGTCACTGGACTCTGAAGCTTTCTTT.

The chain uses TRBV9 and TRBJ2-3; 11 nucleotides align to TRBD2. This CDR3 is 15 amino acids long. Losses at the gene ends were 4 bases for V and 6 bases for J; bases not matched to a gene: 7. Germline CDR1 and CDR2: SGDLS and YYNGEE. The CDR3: CASSLLAGVIDTQYF. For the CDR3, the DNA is TGTGCCAGCAGCCTACTAGCGGGAGTTATCGATACGCAGTATTTT. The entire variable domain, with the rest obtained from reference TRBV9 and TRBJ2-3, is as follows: DSGVTQTPKHLITATGQRVTLRCSPRSGDLSVYWYQQSLDQGLQFLIQYYNGEERAKGNILERFSAQQFPDLHSELNLSSLELGDSALYFCASSLLAGVIDTQYFGPGTRLTVL.

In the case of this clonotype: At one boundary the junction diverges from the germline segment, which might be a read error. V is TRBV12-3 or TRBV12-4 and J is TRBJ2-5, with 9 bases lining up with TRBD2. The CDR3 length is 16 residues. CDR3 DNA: TGTGCCAGCACCTATTTCCGGCGGGAGGGGGAAGAGAACCAGTACTTC. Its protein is CASTYFRREGEENQYF.

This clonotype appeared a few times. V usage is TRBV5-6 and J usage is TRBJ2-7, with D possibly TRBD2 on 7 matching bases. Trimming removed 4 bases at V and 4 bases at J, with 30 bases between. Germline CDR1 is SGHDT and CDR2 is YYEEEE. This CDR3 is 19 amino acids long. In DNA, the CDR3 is TGTGCCAGCAGCCGGGGGGCCTACAGTCTACGGGGCCAATTTTACGAGCAGTACTTC. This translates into CASSRGAYSLRGQFYEQYF.